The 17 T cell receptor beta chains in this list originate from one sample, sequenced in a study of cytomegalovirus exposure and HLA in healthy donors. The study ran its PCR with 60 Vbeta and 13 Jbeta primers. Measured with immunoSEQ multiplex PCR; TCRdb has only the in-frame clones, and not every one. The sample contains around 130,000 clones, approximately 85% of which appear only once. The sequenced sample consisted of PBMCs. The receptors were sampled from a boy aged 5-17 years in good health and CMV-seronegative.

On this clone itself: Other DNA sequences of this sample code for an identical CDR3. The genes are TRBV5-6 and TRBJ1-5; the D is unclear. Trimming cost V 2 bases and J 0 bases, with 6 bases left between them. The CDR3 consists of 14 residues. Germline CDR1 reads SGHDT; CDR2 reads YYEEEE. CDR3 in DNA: TGTGCCAGCAGCTTTAGAGGTAGCAATCAGCCCCAGCATTTT. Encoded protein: CASSFRGSNQPQHF.

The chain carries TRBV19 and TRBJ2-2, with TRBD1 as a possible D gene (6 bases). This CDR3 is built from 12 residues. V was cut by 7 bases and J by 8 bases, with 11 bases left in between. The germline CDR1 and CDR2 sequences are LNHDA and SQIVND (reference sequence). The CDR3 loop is CASTTGSGELFF. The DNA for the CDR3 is TGTGCCAGTACAACAGGGTCAGGGGAGCTGTTTTTT.

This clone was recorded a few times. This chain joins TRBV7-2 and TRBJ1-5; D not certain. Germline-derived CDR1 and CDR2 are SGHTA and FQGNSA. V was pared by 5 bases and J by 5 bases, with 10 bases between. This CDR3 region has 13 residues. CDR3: CASSARRDQPQHF. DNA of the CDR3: TGTGCCAGCAGCGCGAGGCGGGATCAGCCCCAGCATTTT.

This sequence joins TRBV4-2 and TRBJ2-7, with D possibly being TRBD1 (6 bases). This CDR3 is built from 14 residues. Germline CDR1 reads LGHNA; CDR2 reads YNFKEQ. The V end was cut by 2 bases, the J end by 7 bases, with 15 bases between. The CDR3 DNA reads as TGTGCCAGCAGCCAAAACTACAGGGAAGGGGAGCAGTACTTC. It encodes CASSQNYREGEQYF.

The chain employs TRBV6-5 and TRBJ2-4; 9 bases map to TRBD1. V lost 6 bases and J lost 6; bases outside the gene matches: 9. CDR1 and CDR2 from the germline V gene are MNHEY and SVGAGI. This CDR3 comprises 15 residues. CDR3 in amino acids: CASSRWTGEGNIQYF. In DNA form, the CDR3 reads TGTGCCAGCAGCCGCTGGACAGGGGAGGGAAACATTCAGTACTTC.

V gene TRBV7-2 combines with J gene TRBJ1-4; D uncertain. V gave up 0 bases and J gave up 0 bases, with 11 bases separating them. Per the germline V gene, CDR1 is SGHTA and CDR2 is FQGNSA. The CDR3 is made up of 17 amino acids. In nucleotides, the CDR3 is TGTGCCAGCAGCTTAGCGGGTCTAGGAGCAACTAATGAAAAACTGTTTTTT. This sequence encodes CASSLAGLGATNEKLFF.

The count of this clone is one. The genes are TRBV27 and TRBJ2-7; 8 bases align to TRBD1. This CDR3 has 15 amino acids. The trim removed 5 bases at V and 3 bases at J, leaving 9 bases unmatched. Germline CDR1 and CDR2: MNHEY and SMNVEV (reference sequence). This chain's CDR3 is CASSQAGTGYYEQYF. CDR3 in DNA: TGTGCCAGCAGTCAGGCCGGGACAGGTTACTACGAGCAGTACTTC.

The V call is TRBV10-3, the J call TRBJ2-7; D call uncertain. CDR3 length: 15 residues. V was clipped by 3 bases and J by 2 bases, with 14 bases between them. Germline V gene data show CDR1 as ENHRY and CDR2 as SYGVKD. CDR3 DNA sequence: TGTGCCATCAGTGATGGGCCAGCCGGAACCTACGAGCAGTACTTC. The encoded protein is CAISDGPAGTYEQYF.

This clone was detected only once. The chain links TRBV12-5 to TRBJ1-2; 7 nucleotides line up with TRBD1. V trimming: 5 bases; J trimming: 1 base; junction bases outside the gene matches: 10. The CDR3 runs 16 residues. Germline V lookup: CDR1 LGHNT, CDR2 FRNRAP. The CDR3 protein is CASGLSSDRLNYGYTF. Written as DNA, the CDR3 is TGTGCTAGTGGTCTCTCTTCGGACAGGCTTAACTATGGCTACACCTTC.

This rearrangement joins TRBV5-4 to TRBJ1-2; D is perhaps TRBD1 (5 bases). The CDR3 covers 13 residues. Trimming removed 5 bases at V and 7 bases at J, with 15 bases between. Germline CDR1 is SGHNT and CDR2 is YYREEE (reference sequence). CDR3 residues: CASRLSRGVGYTF. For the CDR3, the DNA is TGTGCCAGCAGGCTTAGCCGGGGGGTTGGCTACACCTTC.

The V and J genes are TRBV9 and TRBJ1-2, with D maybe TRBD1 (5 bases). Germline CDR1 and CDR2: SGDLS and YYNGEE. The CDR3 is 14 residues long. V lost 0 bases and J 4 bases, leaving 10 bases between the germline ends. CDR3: CASSVDGGLYGYTF. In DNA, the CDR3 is TGTGCCAGCAGCGTAGATGGGGGACTCTATGGCTACACCTTC.

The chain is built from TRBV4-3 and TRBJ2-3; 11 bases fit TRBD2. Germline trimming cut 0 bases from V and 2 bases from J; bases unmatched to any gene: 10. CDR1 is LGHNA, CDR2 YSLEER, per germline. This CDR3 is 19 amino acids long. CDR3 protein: CASSQDPSGGPMATDTQYF. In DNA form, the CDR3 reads TGCGCCAGCAGCCAAGATCCTAGCGGGGGGCCCATGGCCACAGATACGCAGTATTTT.

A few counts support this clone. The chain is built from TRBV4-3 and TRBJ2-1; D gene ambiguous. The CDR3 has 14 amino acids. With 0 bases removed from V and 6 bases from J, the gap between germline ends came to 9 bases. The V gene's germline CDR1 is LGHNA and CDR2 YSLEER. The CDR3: CASSQEPRLNEQFF. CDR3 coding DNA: TGCGCCAGCAGCCAAGAACCTAGGCTCAATGAGCAGTTCTTC.

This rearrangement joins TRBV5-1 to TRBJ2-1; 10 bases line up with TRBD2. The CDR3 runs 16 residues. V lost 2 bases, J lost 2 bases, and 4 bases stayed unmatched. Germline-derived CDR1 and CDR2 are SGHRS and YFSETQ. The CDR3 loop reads CASSLVAGGAYNEQFF. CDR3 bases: TGCGCCAGCAGCTTAGTAGCGGGGGGCGCCTACAATGAGCAGTTCTTC. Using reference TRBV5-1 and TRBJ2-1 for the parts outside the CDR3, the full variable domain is KAGVTQTPRYLIKTRGQQVTLSCSPISGHRSVSWYQQTPGQGLQFLFEYFSETQRNKGNFPGRFSGRQFSNSRSEMNVSTLELGDSALYLCASSLVAGGAYNEQFFGPGTRLTVL.

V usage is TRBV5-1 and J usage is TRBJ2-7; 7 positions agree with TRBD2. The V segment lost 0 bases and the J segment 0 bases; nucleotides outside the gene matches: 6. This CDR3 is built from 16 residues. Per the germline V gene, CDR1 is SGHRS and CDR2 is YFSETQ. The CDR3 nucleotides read TGCGCCAGCAGCTTGGCCGGGGGGAGGAGCTCCTACGAGCAGTACTTC. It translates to CASSLAGGRSSYEQYF.

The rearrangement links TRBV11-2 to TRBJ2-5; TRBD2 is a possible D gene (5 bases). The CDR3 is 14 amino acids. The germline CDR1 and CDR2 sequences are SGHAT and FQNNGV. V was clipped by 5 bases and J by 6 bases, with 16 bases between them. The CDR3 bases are TGTGCCAGCAGCCCCCTGTCGGGGTCCAAGACCCAGTACTTC. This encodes CASSPLSGSKTQYF.

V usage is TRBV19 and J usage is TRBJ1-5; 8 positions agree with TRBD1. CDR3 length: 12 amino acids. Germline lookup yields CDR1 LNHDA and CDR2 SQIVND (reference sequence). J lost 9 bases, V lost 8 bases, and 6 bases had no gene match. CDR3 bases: TGTGCCAGTGCAGGGGGCCGGGGGCCCCAGCATTTT. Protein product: CASAGGRGPQHF.